This T cell receptor (beta chain) was profiled in a study of spatial heterogeneity in lung cancer. Across the study: PBMC samples from follow-up, where available, were sequenced a median of around 22 months after resection. More beta-chain than alpha-chain sequences were consistently detected.

Specified time point: blood at routine non-recurrence follow-up after resection. Sequencing covered unsorted whole RNA taken from tumor, nontumor lung or frozen PBMC. The germline CDR1 and CDR2 sequences are KGHDR and SFDVKD. This CDR3 spans 15 amino acids. V gave up 4 bases and J gave up 3 bases; unmatched junction bases: 4. This clonotype was picked up one time. One entry per CDR3 protein results from TCRdb running MiXCR on the 5' RACE reads. This sample has under 150,000 distinct CDR3 sequences; roughly a tenth occur once, and the top ten carry around 24%. This TCR derives from a female donor with early-stage non-small cell lung cancer. This sample comprised PBMCs, obtained at follow-up. V is TRBV24-1 and J is TRBJ2-3, with 9 nucleotides matching TRBD2. The CDR3 DNA reads as TGTGCCACCAGTGACACCCTAGCGGGAACAGATACGCAGTATTTT. Amino acids: CATSDTLAGTDTQYF.